The rows below give T cell receptor beta chains drawn from one sample of a study of regulatory T cells in long-lasting Graves disease. In TCRdb, the multiplex PCR reads were re-called with MiXCR into one record per CDR3 protein. Of roughly 520,000 distinct CDR3 sequences detected, about 11% appear once; the ten largest clones hold over 7%. These same records also appear under a second study, on T cells in Graves' hyperthyroidism and ophthalmopathy.

The source was peripheral blood mononuclear cells (PBMCs), collected at new diagnosis, from a patient treated with antithyroid drugs. The receptors stem from a young woman with Graves disease. CDR3s include the opening cysteine and the closing phenylalanine or tryptophan. Each record gives: D gene, clone size, J gene, V gene, CDR3 protein, CDR3 DNA. A D gene is named only where the DNA matches it firmly. Clone size is not always given. Where it is, it says once, few, many or a class for expanded clones.

>TRBD2|few|TRBJ2-7|TRBV27
CASSLEALGGSSYEQYF
TGTGCCAGCAGTTTAGAGGCCCTCGGCGGGAGCTCCTACGAGCAGTACTTC
>TRBD2|many|TRBJ2-5|TRBV11-2
CASSSSGLAVWTQYF
TGTGCCAGCAGCTCCTCCGGACTAGCGGTGTGGACCCAGTACTTC
>TRBD1|many|TRBJ2-1|TRBV2
CASSVGTEGEQFF
TGTGCCAGCAGCGTTGGGACAGAGGGTGAGCAGTTCTTC
>.|many|TRBJ2-1|TRBV18
CASSLSVGARDNEQFF
TGTGCCAGCTCACTTTCGGTGGGAGCTAGGGACAATGAGCAGTTCTTC
>.|many|TRBJ1-1|TRBV30
CAWDRVLNTEAFF
TGTGCCTGGGATCGGGTACTTAACACTGAAGCTTTCTTT
>.|.|TRBJ1-4|TRBV5-1
CASSSRETANEKLFF
TGCGCCAGCAGCAGCCGTGAGACAGCTAATGAAAAACTGTTTTTT
>TRBD1|few|TRBJ1-1|TRBV2
CASTTGESTEAFF
TGTGCCAGCACCACAGGGGAGAGCACTGAAGCTTTCTTT
>.|few|TRBJ1-3|TRBV13
CASSPAGSRGNTIYF
TGCGCCAGCAGCCCGGCAGGGTCGCGCGGAAACACCATATATTTT
>.|many|TRBJ2-7|TRBV11-2
CASSLVMTLTYEQYF
TGTGCCAGCAGCTTAGTGATGACCCTTACCTACGAGCAGTACTTC
>.|.|TRBJ1-1|TRBV19
CASSMGRGGAATEAFF
TGTGCCAGTAGTATGGGTAGGGGTGGGGCGGCCACTGAAGCTTTCTTT
>TRBD1|.|TRBJ1-1|TRBV10-3
CAISDSGGTEAFF
TGTGCCATCAGTGACTCAGGGGGCACTGAAGCTTTCTTT
>.|many|TRBJ2-5|TRBV7-9
CASSTGSAEETQYF
TGTGCCAGCAGCACCGGGAGCGCCGAAGAGACCCAGTACTTC
>.|many|TRBJ2-5|TRBV11-2
CASSPRGVAQHSQETQYF
TGTGCCAGCAGCCCAAGGGGGGTAGCACAACACTCCCAAGAGACCCAGTACTTC
>.|many|TRBJ2-3|TRBV11-2
CASSLDPNKDTQYF
TGTGCCAGCAGTCTCGACCCAAATAAGGATACGCAGTATTTT
>.|.|TRBJ2-3|TRBV2
CASSPPGPRTDTQYF
TGTGCCAGCAGTCCTCCGGGACCCCGCACAGATACGCAGTATTTT
>.|many|TRBJ2-5|TRBV18
CASSPSGMETQYF
TGTGCCAGCTCACCTAGCGGCATGGAGACCCAGTACTTC
>TRBD1|.|TRBJ1-4|TRBV15
CATSGDRVREKLFF
TGTGCCACCAGCGGGGACAGGGTGCGCGAAAAACTGTTTTTT
>.|many|TRBJ1-5|TRBV12-3/TRBV12-4
CASSPRGPPQHF
TGTGCCAGCAGTCCCAGGGGACCGCCCCAGCATTTT
>.|few|TRBJ2-7|TRBV28
CASSLVPNEQYF
TGTGCCAGCAGTTTAGTCCCTAACGAGCAGTACTTC
>.|.|TRBJ1-1|TRBV19
CASQLGHWAFF
TGTGCCAGTCAGCTGGGACACTGGGCTTTCTTT
>.|.|TRBJ2-1|TRBV7-2
CASSARKGTGYNEQFF
TGTGCCAGCAGCGCCAGGAAGGGGACCGGCTACAATGAGCAGTTCTTC
>.|many|TRBJ1-1|TRBV2
CASRPDNLNTEAFF
TGTGCCAGCAGACCTGACAACCTGAACACTGAAGCTTTCTTT
>TRBD2|many|TRBJ2-1|TRBV7-9
CASSPRLAGALLEQFF
TGTGCCAGCAGCCCCCGACTAGCGGGAGCCCTTCTAGAGCAGTTCTTC
>TRBD2|.|TRBJ2-4|TRBV6-1
CASRPSGRSIKNIQYF
TGTGCCAGCAGACCCAGCGGGAGGAGTATCAAAAACATTCAGTACTTC
>.|.|TRBJ2-2|TRBV9
CASSVVGNSNTGELFF
TGTGCCAGCAGCGTAGTAGGTAACAGTAACACCGGGGAGCTGTTTTTT
>TRBD2|.|TRBJ2-3|TRBV18
CASSPRVAGGPEPDTQYF
TGTGCCAGCTCACCGCGTGTAGCGGGAGGGCCGGAGCCAGATACGCAGTATTTT
>TRBD1|few|TRBJ2-2|TRBV19
CASKDRGGPGELFF
TGTGCCAGTAAAGACAGGGGTGGACCCGGGGAGCTGTTTTTT
>.|many|TRBJ2-7|TRBV30
CAWSVNKGYEQYF
TGTGCCTGGAGTGTAAATAAGGGTTACGAGCAGTACTTC
>TRBD1|few|TRBJ2-1|TRBV7-3
CASSSNRGTYNEQFF
TGTGCCAGCAGCTCGAACAGGGGTACTTACAATGAGCAGTTCTTC
>TRBD2|many|TRBJ2-1|TRBV20-1
CSALSGRGRNEQFF
TGCAGTGCTCTTAGCGGGAGGGGTAGAAATGAGCAGTTCTTC
>TRBD2|many|TRBJ2-2|TRBV11-3
CASRQTSAGGELFF
TGTGCCAGCCGCCAGACTAGCGCAGGCGGGGAGCTGTTTTTT
>TRBD1|few|TRBJ2-1|TRBV10-3
CAISTGVPSNEQFF
TGTGCCATCAGTACAGGGGTGCCCTCCAATGAGCAGTTCTTC
>.|many|TRBJ2-7|TRBV12-3/TRBV12-4
CASSWGASYEQYF
TGTGCCAGCAGTTGGGGGGCCTCTTACGAGCAGTACTTC
>.|many|TRBJ1-4|TRBV30
CAWRPKWGGDEKLFF
TGTGCCTGGAGACCCAAATGGGGCGGTGATGAAAAACTGTTTTTT
>TRBD1|many|TRBJ2-7|TRBV2
CASTEDRGRNEQYF
TGTGCCAGCACCGAGGACAGGGGCCGGAATGAGCAGTACTTC
>TRBD2|.|TRBJ2-7|TRBV7-9
CASSSASGRYEQYF
TGTGCCAGCAGCTCGGCTAGCGGGCGGTACGAGCAGTACTTC
>.|many|TRBJ2-7|TRBV4-3
CASSQARQSVYF
TGCGCCAGCAGCCAAGCGAGACAGTCGGTGTACTTC
>TRBD1|.|TRBJ2-1|TRBV7-9
CASSARDRGTYNEQFF
TGTGCCAGCAGCGCCCGGGACAGGGGTACCTACAATGAGCAGTTCTTC
>.|many|TRBJ1-6|TRBV20-1
CSAHLGVTPNSPLHF
TGCAGTGCTCATCTAGGGGTCACGCCGAATTCACCCCTCCACTTT